This passage covers 32 T cell receptor beta chains from one sample sequenced in a study of T cell responses to AZD1222 COVID-19 vaccine. The table came from immunoSEQ multiplex PCR; TCRdb's copy has only in-frame clones and leaves some out. This table holds some 130,000 clones, 85% to 95% found once. The material sequenced was peripheral blood, taken 28 days after the second AZD1222 dose. The receptors here all came from an adult who received the AZD1222 COVID-19 vaccine.

The chain is built from TRBV4-1 and TRBJ1-6; D is perhaps TRBD1 (5 bases). V lost 4 bases to trimming and J lost 2 bases, with 6 bases between them. The CDR3 has 14 amino acids. Germline values: CDR1 MGHRA, CDR2 YSYEKL. CDR3 region: CASSRGAYNSPLHF. CDR3 DNA: TGCGCCAGCAGCCGAGGGGCCTATAATTCACCCCTCCACTTT.

The J gene is TRBJ1-1, the V gene TRBV6-5; 7 nucleotides align to TRBD1. Germline CDR1 and CDR2: MNHEY and SVGAGI. This CDR3 has 15 residues. Trimming at V came to 0 bases and at J to 4 bases, leaving 5 bases not matched to a gene. The DNA for the CDR3 is TGTGCCAGCAGTTACTCGATGGCAGGGGGCACTGAAGCTTTCTTT. It translates to CASSYSMAGGTEAFF.

This CDR3 is CASSSIPSGNTIYF. Here the CDR3 DNA reads TGTGCCAGCAGCTCCATCCCATCCGGAAACACCATATATTTT. The J gene is TRBJ1-3, the V gene TRBV7-2; D unclear. Germline V CDR1 and CDR2: SGHTA, FQGNSA. This CDR3 has 14 amino acids. V gave up 4 bases and J gave up 4 bases, with 11 bases separating them.

The J gene is TRBJ1-6, the V gene TRBV24-1; the D gene is possibly TRBD1 (6 bases). Trimming shortened V by 4 bases and J by 5 bases, and 23 bases separated the two germline ends. The CDR3 spans 19 residues. CDR1 is KGHDR and CDR2 is SFDVKD in the germline V gene. DNA of the CDR3: TGTGCCACCAGTGACCCCGCGCTTTGGGCACACAGGGATAATTCACCCCTCCACTTT. Translation gives CATSDPALWAHRDNSPLHF.

The gene calls are TRBV11-2 and TRBJ1-3; D ambiguous. Germline V gene data show CDR1 as SGHAT and CDR2 as FQNNGV. V gave up 0 bases and J gave up 1 base, with 7 bases separating them. The length of the CDR3 is 15 residues. DNA of the CDR3: TGTGCCAGCAGCTTAGAGGGTTATTCTGGAAACACCATATATTTT. Translation gives CASSLEGYSGNTIYF.

The V and J genes are TRBV6-5 and TRBJ2-2; 9 positions match TRBD2. Per the germline V gene, CDR1 is MNHEY and CDR2 is SVGAGI. V gave up 4 bases and J gave up 7 bases; unmatched junction bases: 10. CDR3 size: 16 residues. CDR3 in DNA: TGTGCCAGCAGTTTCTCCGGACTAGCGTTTAACGGGGAGCTGTTTTTT. Amino acid sequence: CASSFSGLAFNGELFF.

The rearrangement links TRBV2 to TRBJ1-4; 7 bases map to TRBD1. Trimming took 1 base from V and 6 from J; bases not matched to a gene: 8. The CDR3 is 16 residues long. Germline V gene data show CDR1 as SNHLY and CDR2 as FYNNEI. As DNA, the CDR3 is TGTGCCAGCAGTGAAGGATCAGGGGGGTTGGATGAAAAACTGTTTTTT. As protein: CASSEGSGGLDEKLFF.

This clone was detected a few times. The chain carries TRBV7-9 and TRBJ2-7; a possible D gene is TRBD2 (6 bases). V lost 1 base and J 0 bases, leaving 16 bases between the germline ends. CDR1 is SEHNR, CDR2 FQNEAQ, per germline (reference sequence). CDR3 size: 17 residues. In nucleotides, the CDR3 is TGTGCCAGCAGCTTAGGATTGGGCGGGGCGAGCTCCTACGAGCAGTACTTC. It encodes CASSLGLGGASSYEQYF.

The V call is TRBV15, the J call TRBJ1-3, with unresolved D. This CDR3 has 18 amino acids. Germline values: CDR1 LNHNV, CDR2 YYDKDF (reference sequence). Trimming pared 0 bases from V and 0 bases from J, leaving 15 bases between. CDR3 amino acids: CATSRDRAVGRSGNTIYF. CDR3 DNA: TGTGCCACCAGCAGAGATCGGGCCGTCGGGCGCTCTGGAAACACCATATATTTT.

The chain employs TRBV30 and TRBJ1-4, with no clear D. CDR1 GTSNPN and CDR2 SVGIG come from the germline V gene (reference sequence). Trimming cost V 0 bases and J 0 bases, with 8 bases left between them. CDR3 length: 15 residues. The chain's CDR3 is CAWSVLRTTNEKLFF. The CDR3 DNA sequence: TGTGCCTGGAGTGTTCTTAGGACAACTAATGAAAAACTGTTTTTT.

The chain uses TRBV5-1 and TRBJ2-6; 9 bases align to TRBD1. After removal of 3 bases from V and 2 bases from J, the junction contained 6 bases not matched to a gene. CDR3 length: 17 residues. Germline CDR1 is SGHRS and CDR2 is YFSETQ. The CDR3 nucleotides read TGCGCCAGCAGCTGGGGGGACAGGGCTCCTGGGGCCAACGTCCTGACTTTC. It specifies CASSWGDRAPGANVLTF. Full variable domain (missing parts from reference TRBV5-1 and TRBJ2-6): KAGVTQTPRYLIKTRGQQVTLSCSPISGHRSVSWYQQTPGQGLQFLFEYFSETQRNKGNFPGRFSGRQFSNSRSEMNVSTLELGDSALYLCASSWGDRAPGANVLTFGAGSRLTVL.

The V and J genes are TRBV5-1 and TRBJ1-5; D uncertain. Germline V gives CDR1 SGHRS, CDR2 YFSETQ. The CDR3 runs 13 residues. Trimming removed 5 bases from V and 7 bases from J, with 13 bases in between. CDR3 sequence reads: CASSPLSGQPQHF. Written as DNA, the CDR3 is TGCGCCAGCAGTCCCCTTTCTGGACAGCCCCAGCATTTT.

The CDR3 region is CASSQEYRTGAYEQYF. CDR3 coding DNA: TGTGCCAGCAGCCAAGAATACCGGACAGGGGCCTACGAGCAGTACTTC. V is TRBV3-1 (or the pseudogene TRBV3-2) and J is TRBJ2-7; 9 positions agree with TRBD1. This CDR3 is 16 amino acids long. The V gene end was trimmed by 0 bases and the J gene end by 2 bases; junction bases not matched to a gene: 5. Looked up from germline, CDR1 is LGHDT and CDR2 is YNNKEL (reference sequence).

This chain links TRBV5-1 with TRBJ1-1; D possibly corresponds to TRBD1 (6 bases). Germline-derived CDR1 and CDR2 are SGHRS and YFSETQ. This CDR3 has 18 amino acids. Trimming took off 2 bases at V and 6 bases at J, with 26 bases between the two ends. For the CDR3, the DNA is TGCGCCAGCAGCTTCCAGGAAGGCAGGGGCGCCAATCTACCTGAAGCTTTCTTT. It specifies CASSFQEGRGANLPEAFF.

This sequence joins TRBV2 and TRBJ1-2, with TRBD1 identical over 7 bases. The CDR3 covers 15 residues. Germline V gene sequence: CDR1 SNHLY, CDR2 FYNNEI. V dropped 2 bases and J dropped 3; count of bases not matched to a gene: 6. Here the CDR3 DNA reads TGTGCCAGCAGTGAAAATCAGGGGGGCTACTATGGCTACACCTTC. Encoded protein: CASSENQGGYYGYTF. Full variable domain (outside the CDR3, taken from reference TRBV2 and TRBJ1-2): EPEVTQTPSHQVTQMGQEVILRCVPISNHLYFYWYRQILGQKVEFLVSFYNNEISEKSEIFDDQFSVERPDGSNFTLKIRSTKLEDSAMYFCASSENQGGYYGYTFGSGTRLTVV.

Points on this clone: The junction shows a germline mismatch at one end, possibly a read error. This chain joins TRBV3-1 (or the pseudogene TRBV3-2) and TRBJ1-4, with 7 nucleotides matching TRBD1. In germline, CDR1 is LGHDT, CDR2 YNNKEL (reference sequence). The CDR3 is made up of 12 amino acids. CDR3 amino acids: CGQGTGGERLFF. DNA of the CDR3: TGTGGACAGGGAACGGGGGGGGAAAGACTGTTTTTT.

The chain uses TRBV6-1 and TRBJ1-2; 7 bases are a match to TRBD1. V shed 1 base, J shed 5 bases, and the junction held 4 bases outside the gene matches. The germline V gene has CDR1 MNHNS and CDR2 SASEGT. The CDR3 contains 14 residues. CDR3 sequence: CASSEGDSLYGYTF. The CDR3 DNA follows: TGTGCCAGCAGTGAAGGGGACAGCCTATATGGCTACACCTTC.

This sequence joins TRBV18 and TRBJ1-2, with TRBD1 as a possible D gene (5 bases). The CDR3 is made up of 17 amino acids. Trimming pared 3 bases from V and 0 bases from J, leaving 17 bases between. In germline, CDR1 is KGHSH, CDR2 LQKENI. In nucleotides, the CDR3 is TGTGCCAGCTCACCTATCGGGGCTTCGACAGCTAACTATGGCTACACCTTC. Translated: CASSPIGASTANYGYTF.

This chain uses TRBV11-2 with TRBJ2-7; 7 positions match TRBD1. Germline assignment: CDR1 SGHAT and CDR2 FQNNGV. The CDR3 contains 16 residues. The V gene end was trimmed by 5 bases and the J gene end by 3 bases; junction bases not matched to a gene: 13. CDR3 sequence: CASSRGGDRDGYEQYF. The CDR3 DNA reads TGTGCCAGCAGCCGAGGGGGTGACAGGGACGGCTACGAGCAGTACTTC. Variable domain in full (rest from reference TRBV11-2 and TRBJ2-7): EAGVAQSPRYKIIEKRQSVAFWCNPISGHATLYWYQQILGQGPKLLIQFQNNGVVDDSQLPKDRFSAERLKGVDSTLKIQPAKLEDSAVYLCASSRGGDRDGYEQYFGPGTRLTVT.

V usage is TRBV18 and J usage is TRBJ2-1; D gene uncertain. V shed 3 bases and J shed 6 bases, with 9 bases lying between them. CDR1 is KGHSH, CDR2 LQKENI, per germline. This CDR3 region has 13 residues. The CDR3 loop is CASSPDDFNEQFF. The CDR3 DNA reads TGTGCCAGCTCACCTGACGACTTCAATGAGCAGTTCTTC.

The chain links TRBV11-2 to TRBJ1-1, with TRBD1 as a possible D gene (5 bases). Germline V gene data show CDR1 as SGHAT and CDR2 as FQNNGV. This CDR3 region has 14 residues. V shed 3 bases and J shed 4 bases, with 12 bases lying between them. The DNA for the CDR3 is TGTGCCAGCAGCTTGAGGGGCGCGAGCACTGAAGCTTTCTTT. Encoded protein: CASSLRGASTEAFF.

This chain uses TRBV6-5 with TRBJ1-1, with TRBD1 as a possible D gene (6 bases). Germline values: CDR1 MNHEY, CDR2 SVGAGI. The V gene lost 0 bases and the J gene lost 0 bases, with 8 bases spanning the gap. This CDR3 region has 15 residues. As DNA, the CDR3 is TGTGCCAGCAGTTACTCCGGGACACTGAACACTGAAGCTTTCTTT. Translating gives CASSYSGTLNTEAFF.

J is TRBJ2-3 and V is TRBV27; tentative D call: TRBD1 (7 bases). There are 13 residues in the CDR3. V gave up 10 bases and J gave up 5 bases, with 16 bases separating them. The germline CDR1 and CDR2 sequences are MNHEY and SMNVEV (reference sequence). The CDR3 here is CATLSQGGDTQYF. As DNA, the CDR3 is TGTGCCACACTGTCCCAGGGGGGAGATACGCAGTATTTT.

The rearrangement links TRBV5-1 to TRBJ1-6; D possibly corresponds to TRBD1 (6 bases). The germline V gene encodes CDR1 SGHRS and CDR2 YFSETQ. V lost 1 base and J lost 9, with 14 bases in between. The CDR3 extends over 15 amino acids. CDR3 sequence: CASSLTTGQISPLHF. The CDR3 nucleotides are TGCGCCAGCAGCTTGACAACAGGGCAAATTTCACCCCTCCACTTT. Based on the CDR3 plus reference TRBV5-1 and TRBJ1-6, the full variable domain is KAGVTQTPRYLIKTRGQQVTLSCSPISGHRSVSWYQQTPGQGLQFLFEYFSETQRNKGNFPGRFSGRQFSNSRSEMNVSTLELGDSALYLCASSLTTGQISPLHFGNGTRLTVT.

This clone was counted a single time. The chain carries TRBV13 and TRBJ2-7; no definite D call. The CDR3 is made up of 12 amino acids. Germline V gene lookup returns CDR1 PRHDT and CDR2 FYEKMQ (reference sequence). V shed 4 bases and J shed 0 bases, with 4 bases lying between them. CDR3 in amino acids: CASSSASYEQYF. The CDR3, as DNA: TGTGCCAGCAGCTCAGCCTCCTACGAGCAGTACTTC.

The chain joins TRBV19 to TRBJ2-1, with D unclear. Trimming pared 6 bases from V and 7 bases from J, leaving 7 bases between. The CDR3 covers 11 residues. The germline gives CDR1 LNHDA, CDR2 SQIVND (reference sequence). The CDR3 DNA is TGTGCCAGTAGAACTAAGAATGAGCAGTTCTTC. Translated, it gives CASRTKNEQFF.

This clone appeared once. The V call is TRBV19, the J call TRBJ1-4; TRBD1 matches 8 bases. The germline V gene encodes CDR1 LNHDA and CDR2 SQIVND (reference sequence). The CDR3 spans 13 residues. J was trimmed by 8 bases and V by 5 bases; bases with no gene match: 4. The chain's CDR3 is CASSQGATEKLFF. The CDR3 region has the DNA TGTGCCAGTAGTCAGGGGGCCACGGAAAAACTGTTTTTT.

The chain joins TRBV4-2 to TRBJ2-7, with 11 bases lining up with TRBD2. J gave up 1 base and V 0 bases, and 8 bases lay outside the gene matches. CDR1 LGHNA and CDR2 YNFKEQ come from the germline V gene. The CDR3 extends over 18 amino acids. Here the CDR3 reads CASSQEVSGGVLSYEQYF. The CDR3 DNA reads as TGTGCCAGCAGCCAAGAGGTTAGCGGGGGGGTTTTATCCTACGAGCAGTACTTC.

The chain carries TRBV6-5 and TRBJ2-7; D possibly corresponds to TRBD2 (5 bases). The V gene's germline CDR1 is MNHEY and CDR2 SVGAGI. The V gene lost 6 bases and the J gene lost 2 bases, with 11 bases spanning the gap. The CDR3 totals 13 residues. CDR3 sequence reads: CASRPGVTYEQYF. CDR3 nucleotide sequence: TGTGCCAGCAGACCCGGGGTGACCTACGAGCAGTACTTC.

The chain recombines TRBV7-3 with TRBJ2-1; D is ambiguous. V gave up 2 bases and J gave up 4 bases, with 9 bases separating them. The germline gives CDR1 SGHTA, CDR2 FQGTGA. CDR3 length: 14 residues. The CDR3 bases are TGTGCCAGCAGCTTAGGCTCGGAGTACAATGAGCAGTTCTTC. This translates into CASSLGSEYNEQFF.

The chain couples TRBV5-1 to TRBJ1-1; perhaps TRBD1 as D (5 bases). Germline CDR1 and CDR2: SGHRS and YFSETQ. Trimming took off 7 bases at V and 0 bases at J, with 19 bases between the two ends. This CDR3 has 16 amino acids. The CDR3 coding sequence is TGCGCCAGCCAACTTTTCGGGGAGGGGATGAACACTGAAGCTTTCTTT. Translating it yields CASQLFGEGMNTEAFF.

The chain recombines TRBV5-6 with TRBJ1-1; D unclear. Germline CDR1 and CDR2: SGHDT and YYEEEE. This CDR3 is 14 amino acids long. Deletions cut 4 bases from V and 6 bases from J, with 16 bases between. This CDR3 is CASSLLTRRPEAFF. CDR3 nucleotide sequence: TGTGCCAGCAGCCTTTTGACACGCCGCCCTGAAGCTTTCTTT.